The rows below give T cell receptor beta chains drawn from one sample of a study of cytomegalovirus exposure and HLA in healthy donors. Generated by immunoSEQ multiplex PCR, the TCRdb table keeps only in-frame clones and is missing some. The sample yields some 100,000 clones, about 91% seen once. The sequenced material came from PBMCs. The receptor set was obtained from a young man in good health and CMV-seronegative. The CDR3 runs from the conserved cysteine through the conserved F or W. Not all rows give a size; the values are once, few, many and, for expanded clones, a class.

>NA|TRBV6-5|15
CASRSASRGKYGYTF
>NA|TRBV28|14
CASSVQGSNQPQHF
>NA|TRBV4-3|14
CASSPTRGTDTQYF
>NA|TRBV6-8|18
CASISTPGQGLKHYGYTF
>NA|TRBV28|13
CASSATSLLEQYF
>NA|TRBV9|13
CAIPGQAGHEQYF
>NA|TRBV10-3|15
CAISEGGDSTDTQYF
>NA|TRBV7-2|15
CASSLMSSYNSPLHF
>NA|TRBV30|13
CACQKKSNYEQYF
>few|TRBV7-2|13
CASSRTENYEQYF
>NA|TRBV10-3|13
CAISKEWGVGYTF
>once|TRBV19|16
CASSHRGGGGPDTQYF
>NA|TRBV10-2|18
CASIGTSGGGANTGELFF
>few|TRBV19|12
CASSMGGYEQYF
>once|TRBV9|12
CASSLQGGEQYF
>few|TRBV7-6|14
CASTSYGGTDTQYF
>NA|TRBV9|14
CASSVELAGNEQFF
>NA|TRBV5-6|13
CASSFVTVYEQYF
>NA|TRBV27|16
CASSLRQGAPRQPQHF
>NA|TRBV29-1|15
CSGSGTSGRADTQYF
>NA|TRBV2|13
CASSPEGNQPQHF
>NA|TRBV10-1|14
CASSEDRADTEAFF
>NA|TRBV15|24
CATSREAPGLAGGTARLSYNEQFF
>NA|TRBV7-6|12
CASSDGGNTIYF
>NA|TRBV9|18
CASSTRGRAPPTSYEQYF
>NA|TRBV4-1|14
CASSLGTGATEAFF
>NA|TRBV15|13
CATRLAGNQPQHF
>NA|TRBV27|15
CASRNTGGAYNEQFF